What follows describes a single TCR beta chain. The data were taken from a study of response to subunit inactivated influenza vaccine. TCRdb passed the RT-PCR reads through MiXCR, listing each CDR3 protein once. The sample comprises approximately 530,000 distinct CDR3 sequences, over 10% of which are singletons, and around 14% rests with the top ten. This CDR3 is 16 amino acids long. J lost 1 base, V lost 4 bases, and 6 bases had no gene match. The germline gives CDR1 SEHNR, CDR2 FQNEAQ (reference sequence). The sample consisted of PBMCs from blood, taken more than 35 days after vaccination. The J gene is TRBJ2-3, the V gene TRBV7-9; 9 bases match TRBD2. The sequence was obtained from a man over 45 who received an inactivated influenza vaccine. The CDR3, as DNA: TGTGCCAGCAGCTCCCATAGCGGGGGCCGCACAGATACGCAGTATTTT. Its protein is CASSSHSGGRTDTQYF. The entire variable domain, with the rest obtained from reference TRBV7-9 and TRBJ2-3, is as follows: DTGVSQNPRHKITKRGQNVTFRCDPISEHNRLYWYRQTLGQGPEFLTYFQNEAQLEKSRLLSDRFSAERPKGSFSTLEIQRTEQGDSAMYLCASSSHSGGRTDTQYFGPGTRLTVL.